The rows below give T cell receptor beta chains drawn from one sample of a study of blood T cell repertoires in COVID-19. Repertoires were generated with immunoSEQ multiplex PCR, while TCRdb's copy carries only in-frame clones and drops some. Among 100,000 to 130,000 clones listed, 80% to 90% were seen once. Sequenced material: peripheral blood. Receptors were obtained from a man in his forties with active or convalescent COVID-19. The CDR3 runs from the conserved cysteine through the conserved F or W. A D gene is named only where the DNA matches it firmly. The size of a clone is reported for some rows only, either as once, few or many, or as a class for expanded clones.

TRBD2	TRBV7-2	TRBJ2-2	.	CASSSLAGGPTGELFF	TGTGCCAGCAGCTCGCTAGCGGGAGGGCCCACCGGGGAGCTGTTTTTT
TRBD1	TRBV7-2	TRBJ2-2	.	CASSLVEQGVTGELFF	TGTGCCAGCAGCTTAGTCGAGCAGGGGGTCACCGGGGAGCTGTTTTTT
TRBD1	TRBV19	TRBJ1-1	.	CASSLTGDTEAFF	TGTGCCAGTAGCCTGACAGGGGACACTGAAGCTTTCTTT
.	TRBV7-9	TRBJ1-3	.	CASSGDGGNTIYF	TGTGCCAGCTCAGGGGATGGAGGAAACACCATATATTTT
.	TRBV11-3	TRBJ1-2	.	CASSSTAGDGYTF	TGTGCCAGCAGCTCGACGGCGGGGGATGGCTACACCTTC
.	TRBV24-1	TRBJ2-5	.	CATSDSGTIRETQYF	TGTGCCACCAGTGACTCCGGGACAATCAGGGAGACCCAGTACTTC
.	TRBV5-1	TRBJ1-1	few	CASSPRKDWTEAFF	TGCGCCAGCAGCCCGAGGAAGGACTGGACTGAAGCTTTCTTT
TRBD1	TRBV5-1	TRBJ2-6	.	CASSLAVRTGGSGANVLTF	TGCGCCAGCAGCTTGGCCGTCCGGACAGGGGGATCTGGGGCCAACGTCCTGACTTTC
TRBD2	TRBV28	TRBJ2-7	.	CASPAFTSGRAGEQYF	TGTGCCAGCCCCGCCTTTACTAGCGGGAGGGCCGGAGAGCAGTACTTC
TRBD1	TRBV11-2	TRBJ2-1	.	CASSLGTGLSNEQFF	TGTGCCAGCAGCTTAGGGACAGGGTTAAGCAATGAGCAGTTCTTC
TRBD2	TRBV29-1	TRBJ2-1	.	CSVDGGSRNEQFF	TGCAGCGTTGACGGCGGGAGCCGGAATGAGCAGTTCTTC
TRBD2	TRBV9	TRBJ2-3	.	CASSPKPGTSGSTDTQYF	TGTGCCAGCAGCCCGAAGCCCGGGACTAGCGGGAGCACAGATACGCAGTATTTT
TRBD1	TRBV27	TRBJ2-5	.	CASRPTLQGGQGKETQYF	TGTGCCAGCAGGCCAACCCTCCAGGGGGGACAGGGGAAAGAGACCCAGTACTTC
.	TRBV27	TRBJ2-1	.	CASSLGGASSYNEQFF	TGTGCCAGCAGTTTAGGCGGGGCTAGCTCCTACAATGAGCAGTTCTTC
TRBD1	TRBV15	TRBJ1-4	.	CATSRDRDRLFF	TGTGCCACCAGCAGAGATCGGGACAGACTGTTTTTT
.	TRBV5-6	TRBJ2-1	.	CASSLGATSYNEQFF	TGTGCCAGCAGCTTAGGAGCAACCTCCTACAATGAGCAGTTCTTC
.	TRBV7-2	TRBJ2-1	.	CAILVGGLNEQFF	TGTGCCATCCTCGTCGGGGGATTAAATGAGCAGTTCTTC
TRBD2	TRBV7-3	TRBJ2-3	.	CASSPGGLAGGKKYF	TGTGCCAGCAGCCCAGGGGGACTAGCGGGAGGAAAGAAGTATTTT
.	TRBV19	TRBJ2-3	.	CASSPTGDFTDTQYF	TGTGCCTCTTCCCCGACGGGGGACTTCACAGATACGCAGTATTTT
TRBD2	TRBV4-1	TRBJ2-5	.	CASSQDPSGGAQYF	TGCGCCAGCAGCCAAGATCCTAGCGGGGGGGCCCAGTACTTC
.	TRBV30	TRBJ1-1	.	CAWSGRAGTEAFF	TGTGCCTGGAGTGGGAGGGCGGGCACTGAAGCTTTCTTT
TRBD1	TRBV10-3	TRBJ2-4	.	CAISAGQGLAKNIQYF	TGTGCCATCAGTGCGGGACAGGGGTTAGCCAAAAACATTCAGTACTTC
.	TRBV4-1	TRBJ1-1	.	CASSQVSRWTEAFF	TGCGCCAGCAGCCAAGTTTCACGGTGGACTGAAGCTTTCTTT
TRBD2	TRBV19	TRBJ2-7	.	CASSTDGGRSREQYF	TGTGCCAGTAGTACGGATGGCGGGAGGTCCCGGGAGCAGTACTTC
TRBD2	TRBV6-5	TRBJ2-6	.	CASSYSGGAGANVLTF	TGTGCCAGCAGTTACTCGGGGGGGGCTGGGGCCAACGTCCTGACTTTC
.	TRBV3-1/TRBV3-2	TRBJ1-6	.	CASSQANSPLHF	TGTGCCAGCAGCCAGGCTAATTCACCCCTCCACTTT
TRBD1	TRBV9	TRBJ1-5	.	CASSAGQGAPNQPQHF	TGTGCCAGCAGTGCAGGACAGGGGGCGCCCAATCAGCCCCAGCATTTT
.	TRBV7-2	TRBJ1-5	once	CASSSIRQAHQPQHF	TGTGCCAGCAGTTCGATTAGACAGGCCCATCAGCCCCAGCATTTT
TRBD2	TRBV19	TRBJ2-7	.	CASSRASGSYEQYF	TGTGCCAGTAGTCGCGCTAGCGGCTCCTACGAGCAGTACTTC
.	TRBV12-3/TRBV12-4	TRBJ1-5	.	CASTWANQPQHF	TGTGCCAGCACCTGGGCGAATCAGCCCCAGCATTTT
TRBD2	TRBV3-1/TRBV3-2	TRBJ2-2	.	CASSPIAGIVGELFF	TGTGCCAGCAGCCCCATAGCGGGAATCGTCGGGGAGCTGTTTTTT
TRBD1	TRBV10-1	TRBJ2-3	.	CASSLGTGDSDTQYF	TGCGCCAGCAGCTTAGGGACAGGGGACTCAGATACGCAGTATTTT
.	TRBV4-1	TRBJ1-5	.	CASSQAGLNQPQHF	TGCGCCAGCAGCCAAGCAGGGCTAAATCAGCCCCAGCATTTT
TRBD1	TRBV28	TRBJ2-3	.	CASSSGTASTDTQYF	TGTGCCAGCAGTTCCGGGACAGCTAGCACAGATACGCAGTATTTT
.	TRBV20-1	TRBJ1-4	.	CSASGTGQLGGEKLFF	TGCAGTGCTAGTGGAACGGGTCAGTTAGGAGGTGAAAAACTGTTTTTT
TRBD2	TRBV18	TRBJ2-5	.	CASSPGLPVETQYF	TGTGCCAGCTCACCGGGACTACCGGTGGAGACCCAGTACTTC
.	TRBV6-2/TRBV6-3	TRBJ1-2	.	CASSYSKTSGDYGYTF	TGTGCCAGCAGTTACTCCAAAACTTCGGGGGACTATGGCTACACCTTC
.	TRBV7-9	TRBJ1-2	.	CASSRGGLYGYTF	TGTGCCAGCAGCCGCGGCGGCTTGTATGGCTACACCTTC
.	TRBV14	TRBJ2-7	.	CASSQERRGGEQYF	TGTGCCAGCAGCCAAGAGAGGAGGGGTGGCGAGCAGTACTTC
TRBD1	TRBV5-6	TRBJ1-2	.	CASSPGTGEGYTF	TGTGCCAGCAGCCCCGGGACAGGGGAAGGCTACACCTTC
.	TRBV28	TRBJ1-1	.	CASSLWSVNTEAFF	TGTGCCAGCAGTTTATGGTCCGTGAACACTGAAGCTTTCTTT
.	TRBV7-3	TRBJ2-7	.	CASILSESGSYEQYF	TGTGCCAGCATCTTAAGCGAATCAGGCTCCTACGAGCAGTACTTC
TRBD2	TRBV7-9	TRBJ2-1	.	CASSLGLAGEWGNEQFF	TGTGCCAGCAGCTTGGGACTAGCGGGAGAATGGGGCAATGAGCAGTTCTTC
TRBD1	TRBV5-8	TRBJ1-1	.	CASSSTGETEAFF	TGTGCCAGCAGCTCCACAGGGGAAACTGAAGCTTTCTTT